These 14 T cell receptor beta chains were all obtained from the same sample, sequenced in a study of blood T cell repertoires in COVID-19. This table comes from immunoSEQ multiplex PCR, and its TCRdb copy is limited to in-frame clones, with some not included. The table has around 200,000 clones, about 90% seen once. The sample comprised peripheral blood. These receptors were obtained from a woman between 18 and 29 years old who had recovered from COVID-19.

This rearrangement joins TRBV9 to TRBJ2-1; D remains ambiguous. Between the trimmed V and J ends, which lost 0 bases and 0 bases, there was a span of 7 bases. CDR3 length equals 15 residues. CDR1 and CDR2 from the germline V gene are SGDLS and YYNGEE. CDR3 bases: TGTGCCAGCAGCGTAGGACGGAGCTCCTACAATGAGCAGTTCTTC. Protein product: CASSVGRSSYNEQFF.

This rearrangement joins TRBV3-1 (or the pseudogene TRBV3-2) to TRBJ1-1; D remains unclear. Trimming took 4 bases from V and 4 from J, leaving 10 bases between them. This CDR3 spans 13 amino acids. Germline V gene data show CDR1 as LGHDT and CDR2 as YNNKEL (reference sequence). This CDR3 reads CASSPRLGTEAFF. CDR3 in DNA: TGTGCCAGCAGCCCCCGCCTAGGCACTGAAGCTTTCTTT.

This sequence joins TRBV13 and TRBJ1-4; the D gene is possibly TRBD1 (6 bases). Germline values: CDR1 PRHDT, CDR2 FYEKMQ (reference sequence). The CDR3 runs to 15 residues. The V end lost 6 bases, the J end lost 6 bases, and 17 bases lay between the germline ends. The CDR3 DNA reads as TGTGCCAGCAGAGGGCCGGTGGGGGCGGATGAAAAACTGTTTTTT. Translation: CASRGPVGADEKLFF.

The rearrangement joins TRBV30 to TRBJ1-1; maybe TRBD1 (6 bases). The ends were cut back, 2 bases at V and 2 bases at J, with 15 bases in the middle. Germline V lookup: CDR1 GTSNPN, CDR2 SVGIG (reference sequence). CDR3 length equals 15 residues. The CDR3 loop reads CAWSFDRQGNTEAFF. In DNA form, the CDR3 reads TGTGCCTGGAGTTTTGACAGGCAGGGTAACACTGAAGCTTTCTTT.

This clone was found a few times. The J gene is TRBJ1-4, the V gene TRBV7-9; D ambiguous. Germline lookup yields CDR1 SEHNR and CDR2 FQNEAQ (reference sequence). The CDR3 loop spans 12 amino acids. Deletions cut 5 bases from V and 15 bases from J, with 16 bases between. For the CDR3, the DNA is TGTGCCAGCAGCCCCCAGGAGGGTAGGGTGTTTTTT. Translation gives CASSPQEGRVFF. The full variable domain, completed using reference TRBV7-9 and TRBJ1-4, is DTGVSQNPRHKITKRGQNVTFRCDPISEHNRLYWYRQTLGQGPEFLTYFQNEAQLEKSRLLSDRFSAERPKGSFSTLEIQRTEQGDSAMYLCASSPQEGRVFFGSGTQLSVL.

The chain employs TRBV6-2 or TRBV6-3 and TRBJ2-1, with TRBD1 matching over 7 bases. Per the germline V gene, CDR1 is MNHEY and CDR2 is SVGEGT. Germline trimming cut 2 bases from V and 7 bases from J; bases unmatched to any gene: 8. The CDR3 is 15 residues long. This CDR3 is CASSYLMGQRNEQFF. CDR3 coding DNA: TGTGCCAGCAGTTACCTCATGGGACAGAGGAATGAGCAGTTCTTC.

This clone is a singleton in its sample. The rearrangement joins TRBV13 to TRBJ2-3; 11 bases line up with TRBD2. V shed 5 bases, J shed 11 bases, and the junction held 3 bases outside the gene matches. The CDR3 is 12 amino acids. Germline lookup yields CDR1 PRHDT and CDR2 FYEKMQ (reference sequence). The DNA of the CDR3 is TGTGCCAGCAGCCAAGGACTAGCGGGGCAGTATTTT. Residues: CASSQGLAGQYF. The entire variable domain, with the rest obtained from reference TRBV13 and TRBJ2-3, is as follows: AAGVIQSPRHLIKEKRETATLKCYPIPRHDTVYWYQQGPGQDPQFLISFYEKMQSDKGSIPDRFSAQQFSDYHSELNMSSLELGDSALYFCASSQGLAGQYFGPGTRLTVL.

V gene TRBV30 combines with J gene TRBJ1-1, with D tentatively TRBD1 (6 bases). The germline V and J ends were trimmed by 2 bases and 5 bases, with 15 bases remaining between them. This CDR3 spans 14 amino acids. From germline, CDR1 is GTSNPN and CDR2 SVGIG (reference sequence). CDR3 sequence: CAWSQGGVRTEAFF. The CDR3 DNA reads TGTGCCTGGAGTCAAGGGGGGGTACGGACTGAAGCTTTCTTT.

V gene TRBV9 combines with J gene TRBJ2-3; perhaps TRBD1 as D (6 bases). Trimming left V 0 bases short and J 0 bases short, with 20 bases between. Germline assignment: CDR1 SGDLS and CDR2 YYNGEE. The CDR3 has 19 amino acids. CDR3 sequence: CASSVDAWTDSYSTDTQYF. Written as DNA, the CDR3 is TGTGCCAGCAGCGTAGATGCCTGGACAGATTCTTATAGCACAGATACGCAGTATTTT.

Note on this clone: Other DNA sequences in this specimen translate into the identical CDR3. This chain connects TRBV7-2 to TRBJ2-7; no clear D gene. CDR3 length equals 12 residues. Germline assignment: CDR1 SGHTA and CDR2 FQGNSA. Deletions cut 4 bases from V and 0 bases from J, with 4 bases between. CDR3: CASSSSSYEQYF. The CDR3 region has the DNA TGTGCCAGCAGCTCTAGCTCCTACGAGCAGTACTTC.

V usage is TRBV9 and J usage is TRBJ2-2, with D possibly matching TRBD2 (6 bases). The CDR3 runs 18 residues. The germline gives CDR1 SGDLS, CDR2 YYNGEE. V was clipped by 0 bases and J by 0 bases, with 15 bases between them. The CDR3 reads CASSVVGGQGANTGELFF. As DNA, the CDR3 is TGTGCCAGCAGCGTAGTCGGAGGGCAGGGAGCGAACACCGGGGAGCTGTTTTTT.

The rearrangement uses TRBV25-1 and TRBJ2-2; D is unresolved. Trimming left V 5 bases short and J 7 bases short, with 20 bases between. The CDR3 consists of 16 residues. CDR1 MGHDK and CDR2 SYGVNS come from the germline V gene. The CDR3 coding sequence is TGTGCCAGCAGTCCCGGTGTAGGCGCGAGGTACGGGGAGCTGTTTTTT. It codes for CASSPGVGARYGELFF.

This clone has a single count. CDR3 in DNA: TGTGCCAGCAGCTTGACAGGGAACTCACCCCTCCACTTT. Its protein product is CASSLTGNSPLHF. The chain links TRBV6-2 or TRBV6-3 to TRBJ1-6; 7 bases line up with TRBD1. Per germline, CDR1 MNHEY and CDR2 SVGEGT. This CDR3 is 13 amino acids long. Trimming at V came to 6 bases and at J to 10 bases, leaving 6 bases not matched to a gene.

The V call is TRBV19, the J call TRBJ1-2; TRBD1 might be the D (5 bases). Trimming pared 8 bases from V and 8 bases from J, leaving 15 bases between. The CDR3 is 12 amino acids. Germline V CDR1 and CDR2: LNHDA, SQIVND (reference sequence). CDR3 amino acids: CASAPGVLGYTF. The CDR3 region has the DNA TGTGCCAGTGCCCCGGGGGTTTTGGGCTACACCTTC.